This entry lists 8 T cell receptor beta chains sequenced from one sample in a study of blood T cells in healthy people across ages. Primed by a sample-barcoded 5' primer and a J-beta primer mix, a second PCR proceeded for about 6 to 12 cycles. A single record per CDR3 protein comes from TCRdb applying MiXCR to the 5' RACE reads. The sample shows hundreds of thousands of distinct CDR3 sequences, 25% to 35% of them seen only once. The sequencing sample was made of blood. Source of these receptors: a woman older than 75 in good health.

There are many counts of this clonotype. The genes are TRBV3-1 and TRBJ2-4; 7 positions match TRBD1. CDR3 length equals 15 residues. Unmatched junction bases numbered 6, after V lost 2 bases and J lost 5 bases. Per germline, CDR1 LGHDT and CDR2 YNNKEL (reference sequence). The CDR3 loop is CASSQYDRAQNIQYF. For the CDR3, the DNA is TGTGCCAGCAGCCAATATGACAGGGCCCAAAACATTCAGTACTTC. Together with reference TRBV3-1 and TRBJ2-4, the CDR3 gives the full variable domain: DTAVSQTPKYLVTQMGNDKSIKCEQNLGHDTMYWYKQDSKKFLKIMFSYNNKELIINETVPNRFSPKSPDKAHLNLHINSLELGDSAVYFCASSQYDRAQNIQYFGAGTRLSVL.

The table lists this clonotype with many counts. This chain uses TRBV29-1 with TRBJ2-4; TRBD1 aligns across 9 bases. Near its end, the DNA agrees better with TRBJ2-7, so the J call may be wrong. This CDR3 region has 13 residues. In germline, CDR1 is SQVTM, CDR2 ANQGSEA. In DNA, the CDR3 is TGCAGCGTTGGCCAGGACAGGGGAGTCGAGCAGTACTTC. Translated, it gives CSVGQDRGVEQYF.

In its sample, this clonotype was seen many times. The J gene is TRBJ1-4, the V gene TRBV13; tentatively, D is TRBD1 (6 bases). This CDR3 is built from 15 residues. Germline loops: CDR1 PRHDT, CDR2 FYEKMQ (reference sequence). Between the trimmed V and J ends, which lost 7 bases and 10 bases, there was a span of 22 bases. As DNA, the CDR3 is TGTGCCAGCACTCTTTCGACGGACAGACACGGAAAACTGTTTTTT. Protein product: CASTLSTDRHGKLFF.

The table lists this clonotype with many counts. J is TRBJ1-6 and V is TRBV12-3 or TRBV12-4; possible D gene TRBD1, 6 bases. The CDR3 is 14 amino acids. The V end was cut by 1 base, the J end by 5 bases, with 6 bases between. The CDR3 DNA follows: TGTGCCAGCAGTTTAGGGACAGATAATTCACCCCTCCACTTT. Its translation is CASSLGTDNSPLHF.

Comment on this clonotype: Germline and junction disagree at one end, which may indicate a read error. The chain is built from TRBV18 and TRBJ1-5, with unresolved D. Germline values: CDR1 KGHSH, CDR2 LQKENI. This CDR3 spans 13 amino acids. The CDR3 coding sequence is TGTGCCGGCTCACCACGTAACAATCAGCCCCAGCATTTT. It codes for CAGSPRNNQPQHF.

At least ten counts were recorded for this clonotype. This rearrangement joins TRBV9 to TRBJ2-7; D could derive from TRBD1 or TRBD2 (5 bases each). This CDR3 has 14 amino acids. Trimming removed 3 bases at V and 0 bases at J, with 10 bases between. In germline, CDR1 is SGDLS, CDR2 YYNGEE. For the CDR3, the DNA is TGTGCCAGCAGCGCCGGGACCAGCTCCTACGAGCAGTACTTC. Translated, it gives CASSAGTSSYEQYF.

Worth noting for this clonotype: Given a much more abundant clone one base away, this may be a read error. The chain carries TRBV2 and TRBJ2-7; 10 bases match TRBD2. The CDR3 sequence is 15 residues long. V was pared by 5 bases and J by 3 bases, with 7 bases of the junction left unmatched. Germline CDR1 is SNHLY and CDR2 is FYNNEI. CDR3 region: CASSTRTSGLYEQYF. CDR3 DNA sequence: TGTGCCAGCAGTACCAGGACTAGCGGCCTCTACGAGCAGTACTTC.

This clonotype has ten or more counts. The chain recombines TRBV7-9 with TRBJ1-5; TRBD1 matches at 7 bases. The CDR3 extends over 12 amino acids. The germline CDR1 and CDR2 sequences are SEHNR and FQNEAQ (reference sequence). V lost 6 bases and J lost 6; bases outside the gene matches: 2. The CDR3 coding sequence is TGTGCCAGCAGACAGGGGTTTCAGCCCCAGCATTTT. Protein sequence: CASRQGFQPQHF.